The entry below describes one T cell receptor (beta chain). Its target is not known. These data belong to a study of T cell clonotyping in hematopoietic cell transplantation. Study-wide results and limits: Recipient TCR diversity dropped after transplant; expanded clonotypes rose from day 30 to 180. CD4 and CD8 repertoire contributions could not be separated without sorting.

Time point specified: recipient sample about 28 days before transplant, after cytoreduction. Recipients were bled about 28 days pretransplant and at posttransplant days 30, 100, 180. Profiled with immunoSEQ multiplex PCR; TCRdb holds only in-frame clones, not every one. Altogether more than 70,000 clones are present, about 95% being singletons, with the ten largest covering around 1.7%. Trimming took 6 bases from V and 2 from J, leaving 16 bases between them. The V gene's germline CDR1 is MGHDK and CDR2 SYGVNS. This CDR3 spans 15 amino acids. The clonotype comes from a woman aged 50 to 65 with acute myeloid leukemia. Some clones in this sample may be carry-over from other donors' samples. Sequencing was performed on peripheral blood mononuclear cells, taken before stem cell transplant. The chain carries TRBV25-1 and TRBJ1-1; possibly TRBD1 for D (6 bases). The CDR3 loop is CASRASGAGNTEAFF. The CDR3 coding sequence is TGTGCCAGCAGGGCCTCGGGGGCGGGAAACACTGAAGCTTTCTTT.